This TCR beta chain comes out of a study of shared clonotypes between healthy human individuals. Study-wide background: Used for every donor were three CD4 naive, three CD4 memory, two CD8 naive and one CD8 memory plate.

This CDR3 is built from 12 residues. Per the germline V gene, CDR1 is MNHNS and CDR2 is SASEGT. V lost 6 bases and J 9 bases, leaving 15 bases between the germline ends. Naive CD8 cells comprised CD45RO-negative, CCR7-positively selected cells, excluding terminally differentiated effector memory CD45RA+ cells. An even split of each subset's genomic DNA across several immunoSEQ plates was performed. Using immunoSEQ multiplex PCR, the repertoire was profiled, and TCRdb retains in-frame clones only, with some absent. The sample gives about 1,900,000 clones, about 94% of which show up once; 0.95% to 1.5% is in the top ten.

This receptor was taken from a man younger than 35 in good health. This sequence joins TRBV6-1 and TRBJ2-7, with unresolved D. Input material: naive CD8+ T cells sorted from blood. CDR3 loop: CASRDVVPTQYF. The CDR3 coding sequence is TGTGCCAGCAGAGATGTGGTCCCGACGCAGTACTTC.